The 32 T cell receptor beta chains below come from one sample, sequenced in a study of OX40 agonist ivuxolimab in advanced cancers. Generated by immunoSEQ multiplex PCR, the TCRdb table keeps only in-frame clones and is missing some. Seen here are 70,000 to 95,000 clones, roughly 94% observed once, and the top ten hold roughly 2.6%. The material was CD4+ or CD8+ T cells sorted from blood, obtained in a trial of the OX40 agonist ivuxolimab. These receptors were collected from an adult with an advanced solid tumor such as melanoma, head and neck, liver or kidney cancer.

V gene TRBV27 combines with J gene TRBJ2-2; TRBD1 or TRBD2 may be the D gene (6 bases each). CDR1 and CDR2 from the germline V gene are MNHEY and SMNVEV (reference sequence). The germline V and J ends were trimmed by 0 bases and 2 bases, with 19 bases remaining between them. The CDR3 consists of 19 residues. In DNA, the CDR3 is TGTGCCAGCAGTTTATCGATGGTTCGGAGGGGGGCTAACACCGGGGAGCTGTTTTTT. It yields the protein CASSLSMVRRGANTGELFF.

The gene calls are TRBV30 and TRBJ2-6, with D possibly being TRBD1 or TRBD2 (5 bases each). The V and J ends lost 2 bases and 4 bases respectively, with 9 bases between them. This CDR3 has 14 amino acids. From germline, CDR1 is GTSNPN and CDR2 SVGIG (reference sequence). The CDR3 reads CAWSWGSGANVLTF. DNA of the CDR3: TGTGCCTGGAGTTGGGGGAGCGGGGCCAACGTCCTGACTTTC.

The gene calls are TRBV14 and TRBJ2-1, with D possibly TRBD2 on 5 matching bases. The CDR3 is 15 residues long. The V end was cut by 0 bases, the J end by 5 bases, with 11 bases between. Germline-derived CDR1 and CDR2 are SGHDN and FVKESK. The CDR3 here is CASSQEVGSNNEQFF. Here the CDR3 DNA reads TGTGCCAGCAGCCAAGAGGTAGGGAGCAACAATGAGCAGTTCTTC. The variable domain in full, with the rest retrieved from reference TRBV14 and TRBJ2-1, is EAGVTQFPSHSVIEKGQTVTLRCDPISGHDNLYWYRRVMGKEIKFLLHFVKESKQDESGMPNNRFLAERTGGTYSTLKVQPAELEDSGVYFCASSQEVGSNNEQFFGPGTRLTVL.

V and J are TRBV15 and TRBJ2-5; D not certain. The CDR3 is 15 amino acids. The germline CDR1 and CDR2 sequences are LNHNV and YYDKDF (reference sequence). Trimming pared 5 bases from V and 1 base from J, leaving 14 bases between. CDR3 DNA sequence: TGTGCCACCAGCCCCCGGACCCTTTCCCAAGAGACCCAGTACTTC. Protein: CATSPRTLSQETQYF. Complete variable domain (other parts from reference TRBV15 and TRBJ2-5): DAMVIQNPRYQVTQFGKPVTLSCSQTLNHNVMYWYQQKSSQAPKLLFHYYDKDFNNEADTPDNFQSRRPNTSFCFLDIRSPGLGDTAMYLCATSPRTLSQETQYFGPGTRLLVL.

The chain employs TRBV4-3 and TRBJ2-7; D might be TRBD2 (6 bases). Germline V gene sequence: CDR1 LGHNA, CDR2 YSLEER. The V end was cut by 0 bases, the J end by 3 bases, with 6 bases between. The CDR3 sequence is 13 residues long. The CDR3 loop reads CASSQDSGYEQYF. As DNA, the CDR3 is TGCGCCAGCAGCCAAGATAGCGGCTACGAGCAGTACTTC.

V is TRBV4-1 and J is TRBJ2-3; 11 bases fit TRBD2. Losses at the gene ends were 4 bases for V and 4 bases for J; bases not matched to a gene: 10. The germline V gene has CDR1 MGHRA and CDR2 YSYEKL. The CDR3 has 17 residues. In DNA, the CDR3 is TGCGCCAGCAGCCTCCTAGCGGGAGGCCGGGGGTCAGATACGCAGTATTTT. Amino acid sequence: CASSLLAGGRGSDTQYF.

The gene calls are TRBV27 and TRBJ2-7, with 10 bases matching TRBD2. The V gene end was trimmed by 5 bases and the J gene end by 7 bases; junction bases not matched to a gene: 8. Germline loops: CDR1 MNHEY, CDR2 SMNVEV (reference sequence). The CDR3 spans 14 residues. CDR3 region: CASSRAGGLREQYF. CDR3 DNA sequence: TGTGCCAGCAGTCGAGCGGGAGGGCTTCGGGAGCAGTACTTC.

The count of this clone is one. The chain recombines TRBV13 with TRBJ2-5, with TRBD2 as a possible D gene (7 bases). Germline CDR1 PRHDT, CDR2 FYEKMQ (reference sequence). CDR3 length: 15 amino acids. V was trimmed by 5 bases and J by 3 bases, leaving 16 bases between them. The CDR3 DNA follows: TGTGCCAGCAGCGATAGAGGGGGGGCTGAAGAGACCCAGTACTTC. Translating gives CASSDRGGAEETQYF.

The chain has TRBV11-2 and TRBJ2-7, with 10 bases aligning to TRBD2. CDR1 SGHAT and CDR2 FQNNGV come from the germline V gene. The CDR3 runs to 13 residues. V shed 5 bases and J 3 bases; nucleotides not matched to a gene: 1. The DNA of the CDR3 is TGTGCCAGCAGCCTAGCGGGAGTCTACGAGCAGTACTTC. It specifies CASSLAGVYEQYF.

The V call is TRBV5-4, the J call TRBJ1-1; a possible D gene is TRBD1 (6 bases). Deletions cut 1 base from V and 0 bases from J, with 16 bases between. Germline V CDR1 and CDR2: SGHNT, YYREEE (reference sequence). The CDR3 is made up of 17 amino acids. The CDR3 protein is CASSLYPGAAMNTEAFF. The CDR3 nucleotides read TGTGCCAGCAGCTTGTACCCAGGGGCCGCGATGAACACTGAAGCTTTCTTT. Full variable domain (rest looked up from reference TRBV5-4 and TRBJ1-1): ETGVTQSPTHLIKTRGQQVTLRCSSQSGHNTVSWYQQALGQGPQFIFQYYREEENGRGNFPPRFSGLQFPNYSSELNVNALELDDSALYLCASSLYPGAAMNTEAFFGQGTRLTVV.

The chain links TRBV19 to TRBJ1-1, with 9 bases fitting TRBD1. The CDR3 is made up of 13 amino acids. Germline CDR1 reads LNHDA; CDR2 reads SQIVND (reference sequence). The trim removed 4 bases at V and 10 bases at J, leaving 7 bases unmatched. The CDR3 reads CASSTRTGDTAFF. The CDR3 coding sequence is TGTGCCAGTAGTACCCGGACAGGGGATACAGCTTTCTTT.

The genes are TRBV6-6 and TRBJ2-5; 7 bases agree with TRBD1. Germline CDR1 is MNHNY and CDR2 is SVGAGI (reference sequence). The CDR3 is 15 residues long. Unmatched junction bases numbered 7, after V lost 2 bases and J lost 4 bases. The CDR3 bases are TGTGCCAGCAGTTACAGTACAGGGGCGAGAGAGACCCAGTACTTC. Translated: CASSYSTGARETQYF.

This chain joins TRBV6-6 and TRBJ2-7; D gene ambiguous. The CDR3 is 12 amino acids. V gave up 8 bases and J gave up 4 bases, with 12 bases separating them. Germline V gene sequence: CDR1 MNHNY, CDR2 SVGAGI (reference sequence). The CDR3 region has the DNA TGTGCCAGCGCCCACGAAGGGTACGAGCAGTACTTC. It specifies CASAHEGYEQYF.

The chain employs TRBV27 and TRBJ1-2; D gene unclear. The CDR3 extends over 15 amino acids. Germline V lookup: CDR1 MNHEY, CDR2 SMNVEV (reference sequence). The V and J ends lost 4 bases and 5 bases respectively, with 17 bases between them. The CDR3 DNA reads TGTGCCAGCAGTTCCCGACCCCCCGACCGATATGGCTACACCTTC. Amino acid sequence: CASSSRPPDRYGYTF.

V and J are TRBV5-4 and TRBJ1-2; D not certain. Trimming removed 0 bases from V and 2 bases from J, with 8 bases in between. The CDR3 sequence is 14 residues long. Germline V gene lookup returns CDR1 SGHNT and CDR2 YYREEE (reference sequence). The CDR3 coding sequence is TGTGCCAGCAGCTTGGATCGGGTGAACTATGGCTACACCTTC. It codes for CASSLDRVNYGYTF.

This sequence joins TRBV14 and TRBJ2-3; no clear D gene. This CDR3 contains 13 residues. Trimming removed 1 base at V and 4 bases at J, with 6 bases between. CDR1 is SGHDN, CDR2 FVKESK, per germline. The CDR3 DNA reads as TGTGCCAGCAGCCAAGTTTATTCAGATACGCAGTATTTT. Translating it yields CASSQVYSDTQYF.

The CDR3 DNA sequence: TGTGCCAGCAGTTCCCTGGACCGAGCCTACGAGCAGTACTTC. It is translated as CASSSLDRAYEQYF. This chain joins TRBV28 and TRBJ2-7; no reliable D call. The length of the CDR3 is 14 residues. Germline V lookup: CDR1 MDHEN, CDR2 SYDVKM. Trimming pared 4 bases from V and 2 bases from J, leaving 12 bases between.

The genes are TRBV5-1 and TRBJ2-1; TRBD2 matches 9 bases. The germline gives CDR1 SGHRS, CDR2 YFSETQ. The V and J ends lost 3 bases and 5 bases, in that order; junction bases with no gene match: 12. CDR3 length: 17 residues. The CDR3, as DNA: TGCGCCAGCAGCTCAGAGAGATCTAGCGGGACAGACAATGAGCAGTTCTTC. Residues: CASSSERSSGTDNEQFF. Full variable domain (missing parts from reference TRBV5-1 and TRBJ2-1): KAGVTQTPRYLIKTRGQQVTLSCSPISGHRSVSWYQQTPGQGLQFLFEYFSETQRNKGNFPGRFSGRQFSNSRSEMNVSTLELGDSALYLCASSSERSSGTDNEQFFGPGTRLTVL.

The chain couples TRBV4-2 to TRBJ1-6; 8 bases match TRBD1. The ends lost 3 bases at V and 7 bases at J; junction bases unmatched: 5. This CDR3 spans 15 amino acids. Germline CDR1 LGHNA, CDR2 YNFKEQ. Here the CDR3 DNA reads TGTGCCAGCAGCCAGGGACAGGCCGCCAATTCACCCCTCCACTTT. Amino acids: CASSQGQAANSPLHF.

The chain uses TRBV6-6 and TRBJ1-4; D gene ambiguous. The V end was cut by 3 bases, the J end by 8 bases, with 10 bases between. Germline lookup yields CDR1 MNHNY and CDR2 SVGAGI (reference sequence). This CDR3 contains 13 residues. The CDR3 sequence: CASSYNVGEKLFF. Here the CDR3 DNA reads TGTGCCAGCAGTTATAACGTGGGCGAAAAACTGTTTTTT.

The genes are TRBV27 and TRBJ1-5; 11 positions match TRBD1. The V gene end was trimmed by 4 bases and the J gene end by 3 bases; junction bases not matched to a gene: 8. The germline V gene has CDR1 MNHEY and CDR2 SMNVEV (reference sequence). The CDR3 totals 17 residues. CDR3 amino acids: CASSSLRDRGSNQPQHF. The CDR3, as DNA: TGTGCCAGCAGTTCCCTCCGGGACAGGGGGTCCAATCAGCCCCAGCATTTT.

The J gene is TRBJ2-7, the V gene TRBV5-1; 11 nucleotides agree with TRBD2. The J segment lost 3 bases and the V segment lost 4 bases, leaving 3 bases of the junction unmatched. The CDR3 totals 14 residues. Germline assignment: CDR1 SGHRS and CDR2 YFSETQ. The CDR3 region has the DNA TGCGCCAGCAGCCTAACTAGCGGGAGCTACGAGCAGTACTTC. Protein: CASSLTSGSYEQYF.

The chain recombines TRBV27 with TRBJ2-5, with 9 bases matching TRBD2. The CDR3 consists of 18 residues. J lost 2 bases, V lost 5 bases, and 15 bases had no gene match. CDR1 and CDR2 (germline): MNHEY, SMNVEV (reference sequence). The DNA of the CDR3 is TGTGCCAGCAGTACTAGGGACTTAGCGGGAGAAGGTCAAGAGACCCAGTACTTC. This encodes CASSTRDLAGEGQETQYF.

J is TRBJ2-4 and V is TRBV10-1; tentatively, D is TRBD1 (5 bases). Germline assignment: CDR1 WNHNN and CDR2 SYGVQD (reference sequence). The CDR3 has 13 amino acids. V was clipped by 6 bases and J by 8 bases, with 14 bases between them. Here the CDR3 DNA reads TGCGCCAGCAGCCCAGGGTTTGGCGACATTCAGTACTTC. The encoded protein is CASSPGFGDIQYF.

The CDR3 sequence is CASGPGTSVYEQFF. CDR3 in DNA: TGTGCTAGTGGCCCAGGGACTAGTGTTTATGAGCAGTTCTTC. V and J are TRBV12-5 and TRBJ2-1; 8 positions agree with TRBD2. In germline, CDR1 is LGHNT, CDR2 FRNRAP. J was trimmed by 8 bases and V by 6 bases; bases with no gene match: 9. This CDR3 has 14 residues.

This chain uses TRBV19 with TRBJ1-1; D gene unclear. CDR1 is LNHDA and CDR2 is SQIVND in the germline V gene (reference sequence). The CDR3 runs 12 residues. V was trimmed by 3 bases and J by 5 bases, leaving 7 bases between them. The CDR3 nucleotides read TGTGCCAGTAGTATGGGCGGGACTGAAGCTTTCTTT. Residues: CASSMGGTEAFF.

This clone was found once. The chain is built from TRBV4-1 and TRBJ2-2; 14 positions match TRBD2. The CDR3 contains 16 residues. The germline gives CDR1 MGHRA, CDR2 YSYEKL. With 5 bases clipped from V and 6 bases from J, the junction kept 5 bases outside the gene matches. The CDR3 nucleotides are TGCGCCAGCAGCTATCGACTAGCGGGAGGGCCCGGGGAGCTGTTTTTT. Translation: CASSYRLAGGPGELFF.

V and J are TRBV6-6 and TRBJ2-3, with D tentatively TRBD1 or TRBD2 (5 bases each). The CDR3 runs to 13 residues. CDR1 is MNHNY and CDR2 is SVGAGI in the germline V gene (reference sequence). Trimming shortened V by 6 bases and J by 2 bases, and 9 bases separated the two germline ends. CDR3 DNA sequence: TGTGCCAGCAGCTGGGGGAACACAGATACGCAGTATTTT. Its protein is CASSWGNTDTQYF.

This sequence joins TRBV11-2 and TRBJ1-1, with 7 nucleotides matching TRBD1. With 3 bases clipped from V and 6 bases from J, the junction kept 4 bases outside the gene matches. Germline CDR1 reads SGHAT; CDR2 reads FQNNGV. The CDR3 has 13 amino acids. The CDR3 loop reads CASSFGGTAEAFF. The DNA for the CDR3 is TGTGCCAGCAGCTTTGGAGGGACAGCTGAAGCTTTCTTT.

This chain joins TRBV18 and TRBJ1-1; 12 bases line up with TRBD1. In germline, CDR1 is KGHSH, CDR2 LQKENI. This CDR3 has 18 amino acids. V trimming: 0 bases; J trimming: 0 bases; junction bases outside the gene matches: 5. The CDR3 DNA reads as TGTGCCAGCTCACCACCGGGGACAGGGGGCAGTGTGAACACTGAAGCTTTCTTT. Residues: CASSPPGTGGSVNTEAFF.

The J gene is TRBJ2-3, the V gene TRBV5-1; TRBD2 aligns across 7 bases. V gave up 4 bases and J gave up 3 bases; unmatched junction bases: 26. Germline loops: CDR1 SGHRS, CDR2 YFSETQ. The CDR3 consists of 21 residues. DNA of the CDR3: TGCGCCAGCAGCATAGGGACTATAAACTATAAGGGTTTCGGGGAAACAGATACGCAGTATTTT. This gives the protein CASSIGTINYKGFGETDTQYF.

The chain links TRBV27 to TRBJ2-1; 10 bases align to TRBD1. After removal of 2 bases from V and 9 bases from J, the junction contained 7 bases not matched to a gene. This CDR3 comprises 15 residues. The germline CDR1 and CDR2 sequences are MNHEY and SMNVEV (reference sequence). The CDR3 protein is CASSLGGTGVGEQFF. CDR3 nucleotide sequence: TGTGCCAGCAGTTTAGGGGGGACAGGGGTGGGTGAGCAGTTCTTC.